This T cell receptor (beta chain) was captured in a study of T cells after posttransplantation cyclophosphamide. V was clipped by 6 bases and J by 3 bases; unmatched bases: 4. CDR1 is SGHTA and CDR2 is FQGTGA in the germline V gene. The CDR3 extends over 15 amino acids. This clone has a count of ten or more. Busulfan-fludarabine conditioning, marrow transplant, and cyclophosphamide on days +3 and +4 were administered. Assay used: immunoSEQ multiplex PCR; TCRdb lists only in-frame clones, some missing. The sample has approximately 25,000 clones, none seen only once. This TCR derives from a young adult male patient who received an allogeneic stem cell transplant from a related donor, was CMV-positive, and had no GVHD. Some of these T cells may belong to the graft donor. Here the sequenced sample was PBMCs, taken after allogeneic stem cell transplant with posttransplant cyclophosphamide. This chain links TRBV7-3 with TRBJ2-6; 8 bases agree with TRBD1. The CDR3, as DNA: TGTGCCAGCAGGCAGGGGGCGCGTGGGGCCAACGTCCTGACTTTC. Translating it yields CASRQGARGANVLTF.